This TCR beta chain was recorded in a study of T-cell memory formation after mild COVID-19. Turning to the study itself: TCR clusters showed largely donor specificity. Study results and limitations: CD4+ clones that contracted lay mainly in CM and EM; CD8+ ones lay in EMRA. Memory from before infection featured some responding clones, which suggests cross-reactive memory joined.

TCRdb fed the 5' RACE reads into MiXCR, producing one record per CDR3 protein. The sample lists roughly 350,000 distinct CDR3 sequences, 25% to 30% occurring once. This clonotype was seen more than once but under ten times. The target antigen is unknown. V lost 5 bases to trimming and J lost 3 bases, with 19 bases between them. The CDR3 totals 15 residues. Looked up from germline, CDR1 is DFQATT and CDR2 is SNEGSKA (reference sequence). The sequencing input was PBMCs or a T cell subset sorted from them (not recorded which). The V call is TRBV20-1, the J call TRBJ2-5; TRBD2 might be the D (6 bases). The source is an adult woman who had mild COVID-19 (a few samples of this study predate the infection). Cell type and time point are not known. CDR3 DNA: TGCAGTGCTCCGCGGGACGTTAACTTTGAAGAGACCCAGTACTTC. It codes for CSAPRDVNFEETQYF.